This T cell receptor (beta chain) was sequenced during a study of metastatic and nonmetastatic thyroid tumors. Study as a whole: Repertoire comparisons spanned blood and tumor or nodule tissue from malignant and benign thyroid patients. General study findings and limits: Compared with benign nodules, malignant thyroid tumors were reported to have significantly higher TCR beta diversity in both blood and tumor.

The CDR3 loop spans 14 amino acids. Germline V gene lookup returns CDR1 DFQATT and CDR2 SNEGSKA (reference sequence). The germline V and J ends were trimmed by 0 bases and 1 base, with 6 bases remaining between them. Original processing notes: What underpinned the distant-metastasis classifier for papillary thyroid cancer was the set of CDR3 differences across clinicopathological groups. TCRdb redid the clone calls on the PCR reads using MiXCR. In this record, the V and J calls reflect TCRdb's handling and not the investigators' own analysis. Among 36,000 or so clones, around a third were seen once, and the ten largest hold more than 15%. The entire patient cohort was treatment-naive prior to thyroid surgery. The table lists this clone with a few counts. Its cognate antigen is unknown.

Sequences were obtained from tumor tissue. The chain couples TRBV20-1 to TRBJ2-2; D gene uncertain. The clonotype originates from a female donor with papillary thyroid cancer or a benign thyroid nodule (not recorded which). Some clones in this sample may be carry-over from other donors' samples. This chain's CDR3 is CSARDKRNTGELFF. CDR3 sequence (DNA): TGCAGTGCTAGAGATAAAAGGAACACCGGGGAGCTGTTTTTT.